A selection of T cell receptor beta chains follows, all from one sample in a study of blood T cells in healthy people across ages. TCRdb re-analysed the 5' RACE reads in MiXCR, keeping a single row per CDR3 protein. This table holds 1,800,000 or so distinct CDR3 sequences, roughly two fifths found once. The sequencing sample was made of blood. Receptor source: a human donor in good health. CDR3s include the opening cysteine and the closing phenylalanine or tryptophan. D genes are given only for firm matches. Only some rows state a clone size, as once, few, many or a class for expanded clones.

>few|TRBV15|TRBD1|TRBJ2-2
CATSSRGRETGELFF
TGTGCCACCAGCAGTAGGGGGCGAGAGACCGGGGAGCTGTTTTTT
>.|TRBV28|TRBD2|TRBJ2-1
CASKGGGAVGEQFF
TGTGCCAGCAAGGGCGGGGGGGCCGTAGGTGAGCAGTTCTTC
>.|TRBV20-1|.|TRBJ1-2
CSASHFRGGYTF
TGCAGTGCTAGTCATTTCAGGGGAGGCTACACCTTC
>few|TRBV7-8|.|TRBJ2-7
CASSPLIEPNYEQYF
TGTGCCAGCAGCCCGCTCATCGAGCCAAACTACGAGCAGTACTTC
>few|TRBV15|.|TRBJ2-5
CATSRDSVLSQETQYF
TGTGCCACCAGCAGAGATTCAGTTTTGTCCCAAGAGACCCAGTACTTC
>.|TRBV11-2|TRBD2|TRBJ2-1
CASTPSRLAGANEQFF
TGTGCCAGCACCCCATCCCGCCTAGCGGGGGCCAATGAGCAGTTCTTC
>few|TRBV5-1|TRBD1|TRBJ2-5
CASSSRDRGFQTQYF
TGCGCCAGCAGCTCCCGGGACAGGGGTTTTCAGACCCAGTACTTC
>.|TRBV13|.|TRBJ2-1
CACSPMSPSYNEQFF
TGTGCCTGCAGCCCCATGTCGCCTAGCTACAATGAGCAGTTCTTC
>.|TRBV4-3|.|TRBJ1-2
CASSHGGGEGTF
TGCGCCAGCAGCCATGGTGGAGGGGAGGGCACCTTC
>.|TRBV28|.|TRBJ2-7
CASTGAGGSFCEEQYF
TGTGCCAGCACCGGGGCAGGGGGGTCTTTTTGCGAGGAGCAGTACTTC
>.|TRBV6-2/TRBV6-3|.|TRBJ2-7
CASMDLYEQYF
TGTGCCAGCATGGACCTCTACGAGCAGTACTTC
>.|TRBV2|TRBD1|TRBJ1-6
CASSEKGQGNSPLHF
TGTGCCAGCAGTGAAAAGGGACAGGGCAATTCACCCCTCCACTTT
>.|TRBV5-1|.|TRBJ2-5
CASSLMDDQETQYF
TGCGCCAGCAGCTTGATGGACGACCAAGAGACCCAGTACTTC
>.|TRBV20-1|.|TRBJ2-5
CSARDPPETQYF
TGCAGTGCTAGAGATCCGCCAGAGACCCAGTACTTC
>few|TRBV20-1|TRBD2|TRBJ2-3
CSAPRLAGSSSTDTQYF
TGCAGTGCTCCAAGACTAGCGGGGTCCTCTAGCACAGATACGCAGTATTTT
>few|TRBV7-9|.|TRBJ2-6
CASSSDRHSGANVLTF
TGTGCCAGCAGCTCGGACAGACACTCTGGGGCCAACGTCCTGACTTTC
>.|TRBV20-1|TRBD1|TRBJ2-6
CSAREWTGDLLGANVLTF
TGCAGTGCTAGAGAGTGGACAGGGGACCTTCTTGGGGCCAACGTCCTGACTTTC
>.|TRBV3-1|.|TRBJ2-7
CASSQARAYLDEQYF
TGTGCCAGCAGCCAAGCCCGGGCGTATCTGGACGAGCAGTACTTC
>few|TRBV29-1|.|TRBJ2-7
CSVEGVTYEQYF
TGCAGCGTTGAAGGGGTAACCTACGAGCAGTACTTC
>few|TRBV5-6|TRBD2|TRBJ2-7
CASGSGGRSYEQYF
TGTGCCAGCGGTAGCGGGGGAAGGAGCTACGAGCAGTACTTC
>.|TRBV12-3/TRBV12-4|.|TRBJ2-3
CAGNNRLTDTQYF
TGTGCCGGCAACAACAGACTCACAGATACGCAGTATTTT